A selection of T cell receptor beta chains follows, all from one sample in a study of T cells in localized non-small cell lung cancer. Method: immunoSEQ multiplex PCR; TCRdb's copy keeps in-frame clones and lacks some. The repertoire holds 41,000 or so clones, with almost 90% as singletons. The specimen comprised peripheral blood, sampled before any cancer treatment. Receptors were obtained from a female donor aged 60 or older with stage I squamous cell lung carcinoma. CDR3s include the opening cysteine and the closing phenylalanine or tryptophan. D genes are given only for firm matches. The size of a clone is reported for some rows only, either as once, few or many, or as a class for expanded clones.

CASSLDSGGAAFF,TGTGCCAGCAGTCTTGACAGCGGAGGGGCGGCTTTCTTT,TRBV6-1,NA,TRBJ1-1,13,NA
CATGNPTVPNEQYF,TGTGCCACCGGGAACCCGACGGTTCCTAACGAGCAGTACTTC,TRBV15,NA,TRBJ2-7,14,NA
CASSIPGRAYGNEQFF,TGTGCCAGTAGTATCCCCGGGAGGGCCTATGGAAATGAGCAGTTCTTC,TRBV19,NA,TRBJ2-1,16,TRBD2
CASSTREPNTEAFF,TGTGCCAGTAGTACCAGGGAACCGAACACTGAAGCTTTCTTT,TRBV19,NA,TRBJ1-1,14,NA
CASSLVAGAPGELFF,TGCGCCAGCAGCTTGGTTGCGGGAGCACCCGGGGAGCTGTTTTTT,TRBV5-1,once,TRBJ2-2,15,TRBD2
CASSSGPENEKLFF,TGTGCCAGTAGTAGCGGGCCAGAAAATGAAAAACTGTTTTTT,TRBV19,once,TRBJ1-4,14,NA
CASSPGDRGHYEQYF,TGCGCCAGCAGCCCGGGGGACAGGGGACACTACGAGCAGTACTTC,TRBV5-1,NA,TRBJ2-7,15,TRBD1
CASGLGPGEQYF,TGTGCCAGCGGACTAGGCCCTGGCGAGCAGTACTTC,TRBV7-2,NA,TRBJ2-7,12,TRBD2
CASSLGQSLNEQFF,TGTGCCAGCAGCTTAGGGCAGAGCCTCAATGAGCAGTTCTTC,TRBV7-2,NA,TRBJ2-1,14,NA
CAWSGSSYNEQFF,TGTGCCTGGAGTGGGAGCTCCTACAATGAGCAGTTCTTC,TRBV30,NA,TRBJ2-1,13,NA
CASSSGAYNEQFF,TGCGCCAGCAGCAGCGGGGCCTACAATGAGCAGTTCTTC,TRBV10-1,NA,TRBJ2-1,13,TRBD2
CAWSVLAGTGELFF,TGTGCCTGGAGTGTACTAGCCGGCACCGGGGAGCTGTTTTTT,TRBV30,NA,TRBJ2-2,14,NA
CASSVTGGAPGNTIYF,TGTGCCAGCAGCGTCACAGGGGGCGCTCCTGGAAACACCATATATTTT,TRBV9,NA,TRBJ1-3,16,TRBD1
CASSQEEGLGTEAFF,TGCGCCAGCAGCCAAGAGGAGGGGCTGGGGACTGAAGCTTTCTTT,TRBV4-3,once,TRBJ1-1,15,NA
CASSLGGGLFIGEQYF,TGTGCCAGCAGCTTAGGAGGGGGTTTGTTTATTGGAGAGCAGTACTTC,TRBV7-2,NA,TRBJ2-7,16,NA
CASRRGGSADTQYF,TGTGCCAGCAGGAGAGGCGGGAGTGCAGATACGCAGTATTTT,TRBV6-1,NA,TRBJ2-3,14,TRBD2
CAWSQGSYGYTF,TGTGCCTGGAGCCAGGGAAGCTATGGCTACACCTTC,TRBV30,NA,TRBJ1-2,12,NA
CASSLVAPGQIMNTEAFF,TGCGCCAGCAGCTTGGTCGCACCGGGACAGATTATGAACACTGAAGCTTTCTTT,TRBV5-1,NA,TRBJ1-1,18,TRBD1
CASSDTGYQETQYF,TGTGCCAGCAGCGACACAGGGTACCAAGAGACCCAGTACTTC,TRBV9,once,TRBJ2-5,14,NA
CASSKIPGFGEEQYF,TGTGCCAGCAGCAAAATTCCGGGTTTTGGGGAGGAGCAGTACTTC,TRBV7-2,NA,TRBJ2-7,15,NA
CSGEAGGDQYF,TGCAGTGGTGAAGCCGGGGGGGACCAGTACTTC,TRBV29-1,NA,TRBJ2-5,11,TRBD2
CASTLGRGGYGYTF,TGTGCCAGCACCCTAGGGAGGGGAGGCTATGGCTACACCTTC,TRBV7-2,NA,TRBJ1-2,14,NA
CASSKPDPHNEQFF,TGTGCCAGTAGTAAGCCGGATCCTCACAATGAGCAGTTCTTC,TRBV19,NA,TRBJ2-1,14,NA
CASTSFAGGQGNGYTF,TGTGCCAGCACTAGTTTCGCGGGGGGTCAGGGGAATGGCTACACCTTC,TRBV27,NA,TRBJ1-2,16,NA